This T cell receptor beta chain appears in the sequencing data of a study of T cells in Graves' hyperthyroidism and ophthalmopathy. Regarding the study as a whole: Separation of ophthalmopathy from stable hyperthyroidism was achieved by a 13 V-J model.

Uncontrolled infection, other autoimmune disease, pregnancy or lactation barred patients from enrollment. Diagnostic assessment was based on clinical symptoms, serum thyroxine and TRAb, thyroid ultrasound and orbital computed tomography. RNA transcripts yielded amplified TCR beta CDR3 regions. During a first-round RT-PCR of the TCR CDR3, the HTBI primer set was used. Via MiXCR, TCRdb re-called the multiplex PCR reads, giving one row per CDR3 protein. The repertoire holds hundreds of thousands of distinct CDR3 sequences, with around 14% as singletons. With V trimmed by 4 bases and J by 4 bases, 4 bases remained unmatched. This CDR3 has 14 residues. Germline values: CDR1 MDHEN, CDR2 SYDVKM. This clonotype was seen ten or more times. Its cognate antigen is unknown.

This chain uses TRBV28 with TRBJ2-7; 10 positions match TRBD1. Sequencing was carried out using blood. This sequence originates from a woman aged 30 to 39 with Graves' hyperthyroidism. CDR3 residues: CASSSGTGVYEQYF. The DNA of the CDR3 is TGTGCCAGCAGTTCCGGGACAGGGGTATACGAGCAGTACTTC.